This T cell receptor beta chain was identified during a study of cytomegalovirus exposure and HLA in healthy donors. About the research overall: From HLA-typed donors, an early data release held about 85 million unique TCRs.

The CDR3 has 15 amino acids. The germline gives CDR1 ENHRY, CDR2 SYGVKD. Trimming took off 0 bases at V and 0 bases at J, with 6 bases between the two ends. Overall study findings and caveats: An analysis was carried out later, and it reportedly showed fewer N-insertions in an Asian-associated ancestry cluster than the approximately 660-donor mean. CMV antigen specificity of a few CMV-associated chains was confirmed in vitro. V segments that were indistinguishable, TRBV6-2 and TRBV6-3 among them, were omitted from analysis.

A remark on this clone: What it binds is unknown.

It was with 60 Vbeta and 13 Jbeta primers that the PCR ran. The table came from immunoSEQ multiplex PCR; TCRdb's copy has only in-frame clones and leaves some out. Here the sample spans 130,000 to 150,000 clones, roughly three quarters being singletons. Sequencing was performed on PBMCs. The gene calls are TRBV10-3 and TRBJ1-5; D not certain. This clonotype was sampled from a woman between 45 and 60 years old in good health and CMV-seronegative. For the CDR3, the DNA is TGTGCCATCAGTGAGTCGACGGGTAGCAATCAGCCCCAGCATTTT. The encoded protein is CAISESTGSNQPQHF.